A selection of T cell receptor beta chains follows, all from one sample in a study of blood T cell repertoires in COVID-19. The method was immunoSEQ multiplex PCR; TCRdb's version includes in-frame clones alone and lacks a portion of them. The sample gives about 100,000 clones, 65% to 90% of which show up once; roughly 2.5% is in the top ten. Source material: PBMCs or T cells enriched from blood (not recorded which). The source of these receptors is a woman aged 45-65 years who had recovered from COVID-19. Both conserved end residues are part of each CDR3. D genes are given only for firm matches. Expanded clones are given a class, and other clones once, few, many or no size at all.

V: TRBV6-1
size: few
D: .
J: TRBJ1-6
CDR3: CASSEGGSGNSPLHF
DNA: TGTGCCAGCAGTGAAGGGGGCTCAGGGAATTCACCCCTCCACTTT

V: TRBV18
size: once
D: TRBD1
J: TRBJ1-5
CDR3: CASSPGTGVNRPQHF
DNA: TGTGCCAGCTCACCAGGGACAGGGGTGAACCGGCCCCAGCATTTT

V: TRBV10-3
size: .
D: TRBD2
J: TRBJ2-7
CDR3: CAIAGAGGPRSSYEQYF
DNA: TGTGCCATCGCGGGAGCGGGGGGACCGAGGAGCTCCTACGAGCAGTACTTC

V: TRBV28
size: .
D: .
J: TRBJ1-2
CDR3: CASSTPPGGRYYGYTF
DNA: TGTGCCAGCAGCACCCCCCCCGGGGGACGATACTATGGCTACACCTTC

V: TRBV2
size: .
D: TRBD2
J: TRBJ2-1
CDR3: CASSEGLAGYNEQFF
DNA: TGTGCCAGCAGTGAAGGACTAGCGGGGTACAATGAGCAGTTCTTC

V: TRBV27
size: .
D: .
J: TRBJ2-3
CDR3: CASSFGLPDTQYF
DNA: TGTGCCAGCAGTTTCGGACTCCCCGATACGCAGTATTTT

V: TRBV5-6
size: .
D: .
J: TRBJ1-6
CDR3: CASSLSGDLLYNSPLHF
DNA: TGTGCCAGCAGCTTGTCAGGGGACCTACTTTATAATTCACCCCTCCACTTT

V: TRBV7-2
size: once
D: .
J: TRBJ1-5
CDR3: CASSADSYQPQHF
DNA: TGTGCCAGCAGCGCGGACTCCTATCAGCCCCAGCATTTT

V: TRBV11-2
size: .
D: TRBD1
J: TRBJ1-3
CDR3: CASSPTLEPDREYGNTIYF
DNA: TGTGCCAGCAGCCCCACCCTCGAACCGGACAGGGAGTATGGAAACACCATATATTTT

V: TRBV7-9
size: .
D: TRBD2
J: TRBJ2-7
CDR3: CASSLTSGSSYEQYF
DNA: TGTGCCAGCAGTCTCACTAGCGGGAGCTCCTACGAGCAGTACTTC

V: TRBV3-1/TRBV3-2
size: .
D: TRBD1
J: TRBJ2-7
CDR3: CASSPWDSTYEQYF
DNA: TGTGCCAGCAGCCCCTGGGACAGCACCTACGAGCAGTACTTC

V: TRBV5-4
size: .
D: .
J: TRBJ2-2
CDR3: CASSLQGPNTGELFF
DNA: TGTGCCAGCAGCTTGCAGGGGCCGAACACCGGGGAGCTGTTTTTT

V: TRBV28
size: .
D: .
J: TRBJ1-5
CDR3: CASRTMTGYSNQPQHF
DNA: TGTGCCAGCAGGACGATGACAGGCTATAGCAATCAGCCCCAGCATTTT

V: TRBV28
size: .
D: TRBD1
J: TRBJ1-2
CDR3: CASRTGAIPLYGYTF
DNA: TGTGCCAGTCGGACAGGCGCGATTCCGCTCTATGGCTACACCTTC

V: TRBV30
size: .
D: .
J: TRBJ1-5
CDR3: CAWSTAGAQPQHF
DNA: TGTGCCTGGAGTACCGCTGGAGCCCAGCCCCAGCATTTT

V: TRBV11-3
size: .
D: TRBD1
J: TRBJ2-7
CDR3: CASSLGGTGGYEQYF
DNA: TGTGCCAGCAGCTTAGGAGGGACAGGGGGCTACGAGCAGTACTTC

V: TRBV7-9
size: .
D: TRBD1
J: TRBJ1-4
CDR3: CASSFVTGGPNEKLFF
DNA: TGTGCCAGCAGCTTCGTCACAGGGGGGCCTAATGAAAAACTGTTTTTT

V: TRBV24-1
size: once
D: .
J: TRBJ1-1
CDR3: CATSDPTQGNTEAFF
DNA: TGTGCCACCAGTGATCCGACACAGGGAAATACTGAAGCTTTCTTT

V: TRBV28
size: .
D: .
J: TRBJ1-1
CDR3: CASSLNRGEAFF
DNA: TGTGCCAGCAGCCTAAACCGGGGTGAAGCTTTCTTT

V: TRBV4-1
size: .
D: TRBD1
J: TRBJ1-6
CDR3: CASSQRTGYSPLHF
DNA: TGCGCCAGCAGCCAACGGACAGGGTATTCACCCCTCCACTTT

V: TRBV5-6
size: .
D: TRBD1
J: TRBJ2-7
CDR3: CASSPTGKTYEQYF
DNA: TGTGCCAGCAGCCCGACAGGGAAAACCTACGAGCAGTACTTC

V: TRBV6-4
size: few
D: .
J: TRBJ2-1
CDR3: CASSDSPGEPNEQFF
DNA: TGTGCCAGCAGTGACTCTCCGGGGGAGCCCAATGAGCAGTTCTTC

V: TRBV6-1
size: .
D: TRBD1
J: TRBJ1-1
CDR3: CASSEIWTGPRTEAFF
DNA: TGTGCCAGCAGTGAAATTTGGACAGGGCCGCGGACTGAAGCTTTCTTT

V: TRBV11-3
size: .
D: .
J: TRBJ2-1
CDR3: CASSLAPSYNEQFF
DNA: TGTGCCAGCAGCTTAGCTCCGAGTTACAATGAGCAGTTCTTC

V: TRBV7-9
size: few
D: .
J: TRBJ1-2
CDR3: CASSLEVRTPYGYTF
DNA: TGTGCCAGCAGCTTAGAAGTCAGGACACCCTATGGCTACACCTTC

V: TRBV7-9
size: few
D: .
J: TRBJ1-3
CDR3: CASSQGEAGNTIYF
DNA: TGTGCCAGCAGCCAAGGGGAAGCTGGAAACACCATATATTTT

V: TRBV28
size: .
D: TRBD1
J: TRBJ1-1
CDR3: CASSLTGDTEAFF
DNA: TGTGCCAGCAGTTTAACAGGGGATACTGAAGCTTTCTTT

V: TRBV5-1
size: few
D: TRBD1
J: TRBJ2-7
CDR3: CASSLEAGGYEQYF
DNA: TGCGCCAGCAGCTTGGAAGCAGGGGGCTACGAGCAGTACTTC

V: TRBV5-6
size: once
D: .
J: TRBJ2-7
CDR3: CASRRPLTLEQYF
DNA: TGTGCCAGCAGGCGCCCACTGACTCTCGAGCAGTACTTC

V: TRBV5-1
size: .
D: .
J: TRBJ2-5
CDR3: CASSTPGQETQYF
DNA: TGCGCCAGCAGCACTCCGGGCCAAGAGACCCAGTACTTC

V: TRBV2
size: .
D: TRBD1
J: TRBJ2-5
CDR3: CASKGQGPPGETQYF
DNA: TGTGCCAGCAAGGGACAGGGGCCCCCAGGGGAGACCCAGTACTTC

V: TRBV5-1
size: .
D: .
J: TRBJ1-6
CDR3: CAPLSPLHF
DNA: TGCGCCCCCTTGTCACCCCTCCACTTT

V: TRBV27
size: .
D: TRBD2
J: TRBJ2-7
CDR3: CASSLVSSGTYEQYF
DNA: TGTGCCAGCAGTTTGGTTTCTAGCGGTACCTACGAGCAGTACTTC

V: TRBV9
size: .
D: .
J: TRBJ1-2
CDR3: CASSVGGLGERYTF
DNA: TGTGCCAGCAGCGTAGGAGGCCTGGGAGAGCGCTACACCTTC

V: TRBV3-1/TRBV3-2
size: many
D: .
J: TRBJ1-1
CDR3: CASSETGLNTEAFF
DNA: TGTGCCAGCAGTGAGACGGGGTTGAACACTGAAGCTTTCTTT

V: TRBV28
size: .
D: TRBD2
J: TRBJ2-7
CDR3: CASSRRGYEQYF
DNA: TGTGCCAGCAGTCGGCGGGGGTACGAGCAGTACTTC

V: TRBV3-1/TRBV3-2
size: .
D: .
J: TRBJ2-3
CDR3: CASSLRSIRDTQYF
DNA: TGTGCCAGCAGCCTCCGGTCGATTCGGGATACGCAGTATTTT

V: TRBV29-1
size: .
D: TRBD2
J: TRBJ2-7
CDR3: CSVGPSGSKYEQYF
DNA: TGCAGCGTTGGCCCTAGCGGGAGCAAATACGAGCAGTACTTC

V: TRBV6-1
size: .
D: TRBD1
J: TRBJ1-3
CDR3: CASSERGTGSGNTIYF
DNA: TGTGCCAGCAGTGAACGCGGGACAGGCTCTGGAAACACCATATATTTT

V: TRBV2
size: .
D: .
J: TRBJ1-6
CDR3: CASLLLTAGSPLHF
DNA: TGTGCCAGCCTTCTCCTGACTGCCGGTTCACCCCTCCACTTT

V: TRBV11-2
size: .
D: .
J: TRBJ1-2
CDR3: CASSLRPDGGYTF
DNA: TGTGCCAGCAGCTTAAGGCCCGACGGGGGCTACACCTTC

V: TRBV7-3
size: .
D: .
J: TRBJ2-1
CDR3: CASSLGGDHNEQFF
DNA: TGTGCCAGCAGCTTGGGCGGGGATCACAATGAGCAGTTCTTC

V: TRBV20-1
size: .
D: .
J: TRBJ2-5
CDR3: CSASVQLAETQYF
DNA: TGCAGTGCTAGTGTCCAACTAGCCGAGACCCAGTACTTC

V: TRBV25-1
size: .
D: TRBD1
J: TRBJ2-7
CDR3: CASGGQGDEQYF
DNA: TGTGCCAGCGGTGGACAGGGCGACGAGCAGTACTTC